This T cell receptor beta chain emerged from a study of cytomegalovirus exposure and HLA in healthy donors. Study at large: Assignment to the Caucasian-associated ancestry cluster applied to around four fifths of the approximately 360 genotyped donors.

Researchers ran the PCR with 60 Vbeta and 13 Jbeta primers. Measured with immunoSEQ multiplex PCR; TCRdb has only the in-frame clones, and not every one. Found here are 170,000 or so clones, about 78% of them singletons; the top ten hold more than 5.5%. Regarding this clone: Its antigen is undetermined.

Study-level points and caveats: It was reported in a later analysis that an Asian-associated ancestry cluster showed fewer N-insertions than the approximately 670-donor mean.

The sequence derives from a man aged 35-49 years in good health and CMV-seronegative. Material: PBMCs.

CDR3 sequence reads: CASGHVEAFF. CDR3 bases: TGTGCCAGCGGACACGTTGAAGCTTTCTTT. The gene calls are TRBV6-5 and TRBJ1-1, with D maybe TRBD1 (5 bases). Trimming took 8 bases from V and 7 from J, leaving 8 bases between them. Per the germline V gene, CDR1 is MNHEY and CDR2 is SVGAGI. CDR3 length: 10 amino acids.